Shown below are 11 T cell receptor beta chains from a single sample sequenced in a study of cytotoxic CD8 clonotypes in ibrutinib-treated CLL. Clones were read by immunoSEQ multiplex PCR, and TCRdb kept only the in-frame ones, dropping some. Among approximately 30,000 clones listed, almost 70% were seen once. Material: PBMCs, obtained after 24 months of ibrutinib treatment. These receptors came from a human donor with chronic lymphocytic leukemia.

This clone was counted a few times. The rearrangement uses TRBV6-6 and TRBJ1-2, with D hard to call. Per germline, CDR1 MNHNY and CDR2 SVGAGI (reference sequence). This CDR3 region has 12 residues. The V gene lost 2 bases and the J gene lost 8 bases, with 9 bases spanning the gap. Here the CDR3 DNA reads TGTGCCAGCAGTTACAGCACGGAAGGCTACACCTTC. This encodes CASSYSTEGYTF.

The chain is built from TRBV7-9 and TRBJ2-1, with D perhaps matching TRBD1 (5 bases). Germline V lookup: CDR1 SEHNR, CDR2 FQNEAQ (reference sequence). The CDR3 covers 12 residues. V lost 1 base and J lost 8, with 6 bases in between. The CDR3 loop is CASSLGGHEQFF. CDR3 sequence (DNA): TGTGCCAGCAGCTTAGGGGGCCATGAGCAGTTCTTC.

This clone was found once. The gene calls are TRBV28 and TRBJ1-2; weak D call: TRBD1 (6 bases). Deletions cut 6 bases from V and 0 bases from J, with 14 bases between. The CDR3 extends over 15 amino acids. Germline CDR1 is MDHEN and CDR2 is SYDVKM. This chain's CDR3 is CASRKQGFSNYGYTF. In nucleotides, the CDR3 is TGTGCCAGCAGGAAACAGGGATTCTCTAACTATGGCTACACCTTC.

CDR3 region: CASLGGLPYEQYF. The CDR3 coding sequence is TGTGCCAGTTTGGGGGGACTGCCGTACGAGCAGTACTTC. The J gene is TRBJ2-7, the V gene TRBV27; D is perhaps TRBD2 (6 bases). Germline V gene sequence: CDR1 MNHEY, CDR2 SMNVEV (reference sequence). With 9 bases removed from V and 4 bases from J, the gap between germline ends came to 16 bases. The CDR3 has 13 amino acids.

This clone showed up just once. The DNA for the CDR3 is TGTGCCAGCAGCCCATCGAGGGGGAATCAGGAGACCCAGTACTTC. It specifies CASSPSRGNQETQYF. The chain employs TRBV7-2 and TRBJ2-5; D perhaps matches TRBD1 (6 bases). CDR1 is SGHTA, CDR2 FQGNSA, per germline. With 5 bases removed from V and 5 bases from J, the gap between germline ends came to 18 bases. The CDR3 extends over 15 amino acids.

This chain links TRBV27 with TRBJ2-3; 9 bases are a match to TRBD2. This CDR3 has 14 residues. Germline V gives CDR1 MNHEY, CDR2 SMNVEV (reference sequence). J lost 6 bases, V lost 6 bases, and 7 bases had no gene match. The CDR3 DNA reads TGTGCCAGCAGGCGGGGGGGCCGAGCCGATACGCAGTATTTT. Amino acid sequence: CASRRGGRADTQYF.

A single count supports this clone. The rearrangement links TRBV28 to TRBJ1-1, with D maybe TRBD1 (5 bases). This CDR3 comprises 13 residues. Looked up from germline, CDR1 is MDHEN and CDR2 is SYDVKM. Deletions cut 5 bases from V and 11 bases from J, with 18 bases between. The CDR3 DNA reads as TGTGCCAGCAGTGGGGACCCAATAACTCTGGCTTTCTTT. Its protein is CASSGDPITLAFF. Looking up the rest from reference TRBV28 and TRBJ1-1 gives the full variable domain: DVKVTQSSRYLVKRTGEKVFLECVQDMDHENMFWYRQDPGLGLRLIYFSYDVKMKEKGDIPEGYSVSREKKERFSLILESASTNQTSMYLCASSGDPITLAFFGQGTRLTVV.

The chain combines TRBV6-5 with TRBJ2-3; 10 bases are a match to TRBD2. V trimming: 6 bases; J trimming: 3 bases; junction bases outside the gene matches: 3. Germline V gives CDR1 MNHEY, CDR2 SVGAGI. The CDR3 loop spans 14 amino acids. CDR3: CASRRGLATDTQYF. CDR3 in DNA: TGTGCCAGCAGAAGGGGACTAGCGACAGATACGCAGTATTTT.

V gene TRBV5-1 combines with J gene TRBJ2-7; 9 nucleotides agree with TRBD2. Germline assignment: CDR1 SGHRS and CDR2 YFSETQ. The junction had 4 bases not matched to a gene; V was cut back by 1 base and J by 2 bases. The CDR3 has 15 residues. CDR3: CASSLSSGGAYEQYF. CDR3 in DNA: TGCGCCAGCAGCTTGAGTAGCGGGGGTGCCTACGAGCAGTACTTC.

The chain links TRBV19 to TRBJ1-2; D is perhaps TRBD1 (6 bases). Trimming pared 4 bases from V and 0 bases from J, leaving 12 bases between. The V gene's germline CDR1 is LNHDA and CDR2 SQIVND (reference sequence). CDR3 length: 15 amino acids. The CDR3 sequence is CASSTPGTTNYGYTF. Here the CDR3 DNA reads TGTGCCAGTAGTACCCCAGGGACAACTAACTATGGCTACACCTTC.

This chain joins TRBV6-1 and TRBJ2-3; 8 nucleotides line up with TRBD2. The CDR3 is made up of 15 amino acids. The V segment lost 6 bases and the J segment 3 bases; nucleotides outside the gene matches: 8. Germline V CDR1 and CDR2: MNHNS, SASEGT. In DNA form, the CDR3 reads TGTGCCAGCAGCCGGGAGGGGAGGGGTACAGATACGCAGTATTTT. Translated: CASSREGRGTDTQYF.